This section outlines one TCR beta chain sequence together with its context. This sample was taken from a study of T cells after yellow fever vaccination. TCRdb reprocessed the 5' RACE reads with MiXCR, giving one entry per CDR3 protein. The table has a few hundred thousand distinct CDR3 sequences, 18% seen once. V dropped 1 base and J dropped 3 bases, with 11 bases sitting between them. CDR1 and CDR2 from the germline V gene are MGHRA and YSYEKL. This CDR3 spans 15 amino acids. The sample in question was PBMCs, obtained before the yellow fever booster vaccination. The V and J genes are TRBV4-1 and TRBJ2-3; no clear D gene. The sequence derives from a man younger than 30 who received the YFV17D yellow fever vaccine. DNA for the CDR3: TGCGCCAGCAGCCAAGTTTGGGCCGGGACAGATACGCAGTATTTT. This translates into CASSQVWAGTDTQYF.